This entry describes one T cell receptor beta chain. The data are from a study of shared T cell receptors in the human thymus. Some clones are missing from TCRdb's copy, which holds only in-frame ones; the method was immunoSEQ multiplex PCR. Of approximately 400,000 clones in the sample, roughly 94% were seen once. The sequence came from a human donor. Sequencing used thymocytes.

The CDR3 nucleotides are TGTGCCAGCTGTGGACTAGCGGGAGGGCCTAGGTACGAGCAGTACTTC. Translated: CASCGLAGGPRYEQYF. The chain recombines TRBV6-1 with TRBJ2-7; 15 bases map to TRBD2. Germline V gene sequence: CDR1 MNHNS, CDR2 SASEGT. Trimming at V came to 8 bases and at J to 4 bases, leaving 9 bases not matched to a gene. CDR3 length: 16 residues.